These T cell receptor beta chains were read from a single sample in a study of T cells in Graves' hyperthyroidism and ophthalmopathy. Each CDR3 protein gets one entry after TCRdb re-called the multiplex PCR reads with MiXCR. The repertoire includes more than 150,000 distinct CDR3 sequences, 15% to 20% of them detected once, and 25% to 35% sits in the top ten. The specimen sequenced was blood. The receptor set was obtained from a woman aged 45-60 years with Graves' hyperthyroidism. Each CDR3 is given with its conserved first and last residue. Fields, in order: V gene, D gene, J gene, CDR3 protein. A D gene is named only where the DNA matches it firmly.

v_gene: TRBV12-3/TRBV12-4; d_gene: -; j_gene: TRBJ2-7; CDR3aa: CASSLIARRPTFSYEQYF
v_gene: TRBV9; d_gene: -; j_gene: TRBJ1-3; CDR3aa: CASSVAGTDSGNTIYF
v_gene: TRBV7-9; d_gene: -; j_gene: TRBJ1-1; CDR3aa: CASSFLSDRNTEAFF
v_gene: TRBV11-2; d_gene: -; j_gene: TRBJ2-7; CDR3aa: CASSPLGRARGAGYEQYF
v_gene: TRBV7-9; d_gene: TRBD1; j_gene: TRBJ1-1; CDR3aa: CASSPLQGANTEAFF
v_gene: TRBV27; d_gene: -; j_gene: TRBJ2-1; CDR3aa: CASKYRAGNEQFF
v_gene: TRBV7-9; d_gene: -; j_gene: TRBJ1-5; CDR3aa: CASSLSGNQPQHF
v_gene: TRBV5-1; d_gene: -; j_gene: TRBJ2-7; CDR3aa: CASAGSSNFEQYF
v_gene: TRBV18; d_gene: -; j_gene: TRBJ2-1; CDR3aa: CASSPASGQFF
v_gene: TRBV11-2; d_gene: TRBD2; j_gene: TRBJ2-1; CDR3aa: CASSLASGGYNEQFF
v_gene: TRBV7-9; d_gene: -; j_gene: TRBJ1-1; CDR3aa: CASSLVQNTEAFF
v_gene: TRBV9; d_gene: -; j_gene: TRBJ1-6; CDR3aa: CASSPGMEGSPLHF
v_gene: TRBV6-1; d_gene: TRBD1; j_gene: TRBJ1-2; CDR3aa: CASSRTQQGRYGYTF
v_gene: TRBV4-1; d_gene: -; j_gene: TRBJ1-6; CDR3aa: CASSQDSGLGSPLHF
v_gene: TRBV18; d_gene: -; j_gene: TRBJ2-4; CDR3aa: CASSPPGQLVNIQYF